Each of the 24 T cell receptor beta chains below was sequenced from the same sample in a study of cytomegalovirus exposure and HLA in healthy donors. The primer mix had 60 Vbeta and 13 Jbeta primers. Produced via immunoSEQ multiplex PCR; TCRdb's table is partial and in-frame only. Of some 150,000 clones listed, roughly 77% are singletons. The specimen sequenced was PBMCs. These receptors were collected from a man aged 25-40 years in good health and CMV-seronegative.

In DNA, the CDR3 is TGCAGCGTTGATCCGGTTAGCGGGGGAAATGAGCAGTTCTTC. Translation gives CSVDPVSGGNEQFF. The J gene is TRBJ2-1, the V gene TRBV29-1; TRBD2 matches 9 bases. Trimming removed 3 bases from V and 7 bases from J; junction bases left unmatched: 7. The V gene's germline CDR1 is SQVTM and CDR2 ANQGSEA. The CDR3 has 14 residues.

The chain uses TRBV19 and TRBJ2-7; D not certain. Germline lookup yields CDR1 LNHDA and CDR2 SQIVND (reference sequence). V was clipped by 1 base and J by 2 bases, with 9 bases between them. This CDR3 is 14 amino acids long. The CDR3 is CASSIAGRPYEQYF. CDR3 bases: TGTGCCAGTAGTATAGCCGGCAGGCCCTACGAGCAGTACTTC.

The chain has TRBV18 and TRBJ1-4; a weak D match, TRBD1 (5 bases). The V gene lost 1 base and the J gene lost 5 bases, with 14 bases spanning the gap. The CDR3 loop spans 16 amino acids. Germline V CDR1 and CDR2: KGHSH, LQKENI. The CDR3 loop is CASSPLTGRQNEKLFF. The CDR3 DNA reads TGTGCCAGCTCACCACTTACAGGCCGTCAAAATGAAAAACTGTTTTTT. The variable domain in full, with the rest retrieved from reference TRBV18 and TRBJ1-4, is NAGVMQNPRHLVRRRGQEARLRCSPMKGHSHVYWYRQLPEEGLKFMVYLQKENIIDESGMPKERFSAEFPKEGPSILRIQQVVRGDSAAYFCASSPLTGRQNEKLFFGSGTQLSVL.

This clone appeared a single time. The chain has TRBV19 and TRBJ2-1; D gene ambiguous. Per the germline V gene, CDR1 is LNHDA and CDR2 is SQIVND (reference sequence). The CDR3 is 13 amino acids. V gave up 3 bases and J gave up 4 bases, with 7 bases separating them. The CDR3 DNA sequence: TGTGCCAGTAGTATGCCTGAGTACAATGAGCAGTTCTTC. Translating it yields CASSMPEYNEQFF.

This clone was picked up a small number of times. This chain joins TRBV6-5 and TRBJ2-1, with 9 bases lining up with TRBD2. Looked up from germline, CDR1 is MNHEY and CDR2 is SVGAGI. V lost 10 bases, J lost 3 bases, and 4 bases stayed unmatched. The CDR3 length is 13 residues. In nucleotides, the CDR3 is TGTGCCACCGGGACTAGCCTCTACAATGAGCAGTTCTTC. Amino acids: CATGTSLYNEQFF.

J is TRBJ2-3 and V is TRBV5-1; 7 bases align to TRBD2. Germline V CDR1 and CDR2: SGHRS, YFSETQ. The CDR3 totals 15 residues. V lost 0 bases and J lost 4; bases outside the gene matches: 5. In DNA form, the CDR3 reads TGCGCCAGCAGCTTGGTGGCGGGAGAGGCAGATACGCAGTATTTT. This sequence encodes CASSLVAGEADTQYF.

The V and J genes are TRBV7-3 and TRBJ2-2, with TRBD1 identical over 7 bases. V lost 5 bases to trimming and J lost 6 bases; unmatched junction nucleotides: 6. The CDR3 runs 14 residues. CDR1 and CDR2 from the germline V gene are SGHTA and FQGTGA. Here the CDR3 DNA reads TGTGCCAGCAGCCGCCAGGGGGAAGCCGGGGAGCTGTTTTTT. Encoded protein: CASSRQGEAGELFF. The whole variable domain, filled in from reference TRBV7-3 and TRBJ2-2, reads GAGVSQTPSNKVTEKGKYVELRCDPISGHTALYWYRQSLGQGPEFLIYFQGTGAADDSGLPNDRFFAVRPEGSVSTLKIQRTERGDSAVYLCASSRQGEAGELFFGEGSRLTVL.

This clone was seen a handful of times. The V and J genes are TRBV30 and TRBJ2-7; D not resolved. Germline CDR1 is GTSNPN and CDR2 is SVGIG (reference sequence). Trimming left V 2 bases short and J 5 bases short, with 10 bases between. This CDR3 contains 12 residues. The CDR3 loop reads CAWSKLEDEQYF. As DNA, the CDR3 is TGTGCCTGGAGTAAGCTCGAGGACGAGCAGTACTTC.

This clone was seen only a few times. V usage is TRBV6-6 and J usage is TRBJ2-3; 9 bases map to TRBD1. The V and J ends lost 11 bases and 4 bases, in that order; junction bases with no gene match: 10. The CDR3 has 14 amino acids. Germline CDR1 reads MNHNY; CDR2 reads SVGAGI (reference sequence). The CDR3 bases are TGTGCCGGGGGGACAGGGTTGGTCGCAGATACGCAGTATTTT. This codes for CAGGTGLVADTQYF.

The J gene is TRBJ1-4, the V gene TRBV5-6; 10 nucleotides agree with TRBD1. CDR3 length equals 15 residues. J was trimmed by 7 bases and V by 4 bases; bases with no gene match: 7. CDR1 is SGHDT, CDR2 YYEEEE, per germline. The CDR3 DNA reads TGTGCCAGCAGCGATAGACAGGGGGCATTTGAAAAACTGTTTTTT. Protein product: CASSDRQGAFEKLFF.

The chain joins TRBV6-1 to TRBJ2-1; D gene ambiguous. Germline lookup yields CDR1 MNHNS and CDR2 SASEGT. The CDR3 is made up of 12 amino acids. Deletions cut 4 bases from V and 6 bases from J, with 7 bases between. CDR3 amino acids: CASSGPSNEQFF. The CDR3 nucleotides read TGTGCCAGCAGTGGGCCGTCCAATGAGCAGTTCTTC.

The chain has TRBV7-6 and TRBJ1-1, with D unresolved. V dropped 2 bases and J dropped 2 bases, with 6 bases sitting between them. The CDR3 consists of 13 residues. The germline V gene encodes CDR1 SGHVS and CDR2 FNYEAQ. CDR3 coding DNA: TGTGCCAGCAGCTTAAACAGAAACACTGAAGCTTTCTTT. It specifies CASSLNRNTEAFF.

The sample holds one count of this clone. The chain combines TRBV7-9 with TRBJ2-5; D is undetermined. The V gene lost 5 bases and the J gene lost 1 base, with 14 bases spanning the gap. CDR1 and CDR2 from the germline V gene are SEHNR and FQNEAQ (reference sequence). The CDR3 contains 15 residues. The CDR3 spells CASSHPRWSQETQYF. For the CDR3, the DNA is TGTGCCAGCAGCCATCCCCGGTGGAGCCAAGAGACCCAGTACTTC.

This chain joins TRBV7-9 and TRBJ2-1; 8 bases are shared with TRBD2. The germline V gene has CDR1 SEHNR and CDR2 FQNEAQ (reference sequence). V shed 10 bases, J shed 1 base, and the junction held 6 bases outside the gene matches. This CDR3 has 14 amino acids. The CDR3 spells CATSLAESYNEQFF. CDR3 sequence (DNA): TGTGCCACGTCACTAGCGGAGTCCTACAATGAGCAGTTCTTC. Complete variable domain (other parts from reference TRBV7-9 and TRBJ2-1): DTGVSQNPRHKITKRGQNVTFRCDPISEHNRLYWYRQTLGQGPEFLTYFQNEAQLEKSRLLSDRFSAERPKGSFSTLEIQRTEQGDSAMYLCATSLAESYNEQFFGPGTRLTVL.

The chain couples TRBV2 to TRBJ2-3; 11 bases fit TRBD2. The germline CDR1 and CDR2 sequences are SNHLY and FYNNEI. CDR3 length equals 15 residues. The V segment lost 7 bases and the J segment 0 bases; nucleotides outside the gene matches: 3. CDR3 amino acids: CASTSSGGSTDTQYF. CDR3 in DNA: TGTGCCAGCACCTCTAGCGGGGGGAGCACAGATACGCAGTATTTT.

This chain joins TRBV18 and TRBJ1-1, with a tentative D call TRBD1 (5 bases). Germline CDR1 and CDR2: KGHSH and LQKENI. The length of the CDR3 is 16 residues. The V and J ends lost 1 base and 4 bases respectively, with 16 bases between them. CDR3 in DNA: TGTGCCAGCTCACCACGGGCAGGGAACAGTCCCACTGAAGCTTTCTTT. This codes for CASSPRAGNSPTEAFF. The full variable domain, its missing parts supplied by reference TRBV18 and TRBJ1-1, is NAGVMQNPRHLVRRRGQEARLRCSPMKGHSHVYWYRQLPEEGLKFMVYLQKENIIDESGMPKERFSAEFPKEGPSILRIQQVVRGDSAAYFCASSPRAGNSPTEAFFGQGTRLTVV.

The J gene is TRBJ2-5, the V gene TRBV5-6, with TRBD2 matching 7 bases. V shed 2 bases and J 5 bases; nucleotides not matched to a gene: 12. Germline V gene lookup returns CDR1 SGHDT and CDR2 YYEEEE. This CDR3 comprises 16 residues. The chain's CDR3 is CASSLGGGGGGETQYF. The CDR3 region has the DNA TGTGCCAGCAGCTTAGGCGGGGGAGGAGGAGGGGAGACCCAGTACTTC. Filled out from reference TRBV5-6 and TRBJ2-5, the complete variable domain reads DAGVTQSPTHLIKTRGQQVTLRCSPKSGHDTVSWYQQALGQGPQFIFQYYEEEERQRGNFPDRFSGHQFPNYSSELNVNALLLGDSALYLCASSLGGGGGGETQYFGPGTRLLVL.

The chain uses TRBV25-1 and TRBJ2-3; D gene ambiguous. The germline CDR1 and CDR2 sequences are MGHDK and SYGVNS. This CDR3 is 16 amino acids long. The V and J ends lost 1 base and 4 bases respectively, with 15 bases between them. The CDR3 is CASSESAPRFPDTQYF. The CDR3 nucleotides are TGTGCCAGCAGTGAATCGGCCCCCAGGTTTCCAGATACGCAGTATTTT.

The rearrangement joins TRBV27 to TRBJ1-1, with D perhaps TRBD1 (6 bases). CDR3 length: 18 amino acids. The V and J ends lost 5 bases and 2 bases respectively, with 24 bases between them. Germline V gives CDR1 MNHEY, CDR2 SMNVEV (reference sequence). The CDR3 spells CASSPLSPGATANTEAFF. CDR3 DNA: TGTGCCAGCAGTCCCCTCTCTCCAGGGGCGACTGCTAACACTGAAGCTTTCTTT.

This chain uses TRBV28 with TRBJ1-3; D gene uncertain. CDR1 and CDR2 (germline): MDHEN, SYDVKM. With 2 bases removed from V and 2 bases from J, the gap between germline ends came to 4 bases. The CDR3 consists of 13 residues. CDR3 coding DNA: TGTGCCAGCAGTTTACAGGCTGGAAACACCATATATTTT. This gives the protein CASSLQAGNTIYF.

This chain links TRBV27 with TRBJ1-1; D unresolved. Germline assignment: CDR1 MNHEY and CDR2 SMNVEV (reference sequence). The CDR3 is 13 amino acids. Trimming took 3 bases from V and 5 from J, leaving 10 bases between them. The CDR3 is CASSLRRETEAFF. The CDR3 DNA reads TGTGCCAGCAGTTTGAGAAGGGAGACTGAAGCTTTCTTT.

The chain recombines TRBV6-1 with TRBJ1-3, with 9 bases identical to TRBD1. The CDR3 covers 14 residues. CDR1 is MNHNS and CDR2 is SASEGT in the germline V gene. The ends lost 8 bases at V and 2 bases at J; junction bases unmatched: 4. The CDR3 coding sequence is TGTGCCAGCCCCGGGACAGGGCCTGGAAACACCATATATTTT. This encodes CASPGTGPGNTIYF.

The CDR3 sequence: CAISESTARTDTQYF. The CDR3 DNA is TGTGCCATCAGTGAGTCGACTGCGCGCACAGATACGCAGTATTTT. The V call is TRBV10-3, the J call TRBJ2-3; D is ambiguous. Trimming left V 0 bases short and J 1 base short, with 8 bases between. CDR3 size: 15 residues. Germline CDR1 and CDR2: ENHRY and SYGVKD.

This rearrangement joins TRBV28 to TRBJ1-2; D is undetermined. This CDR3 spans 12 amino acids. CDR1 and CDR2 from the germline V gene are MDHEN and SYDVKM. Trimming cost V 3 bases and J 5 bases, with 7 bases left between them. CDR3 bases: TGTGCCAGCAGTTTGTCTAGGTATGGCTACACCTTC. As protein: CASSLSRYGYTF.